The 27 T cell receptor beta chains presented below share a single source sample, sequenced in a study of CD4 T cells in relation to SARS-CoV-2 and coronaviruses. Generated by immunoSEQ multiplex PCR, the TCRdb table keeps only in-frame clones and is missing some. Among 9,000 to 13,000 clones listed, 81% were seen once. Unexposed donor CD4+ T cells date from about 2011-2019, before the COVID-19 pandemic. The cells were cultured for roughly 11 days before CD4+ T cells were isolated. These receptors have no known antigen. Sequencing was performed on CD4+ T cells from PBMCs, cultured in vitro. Every receptor here comes from a human donor in good health.

The V gene is TRBV7-2, the J gene TRBJ2-7, with D perhaps TRBD2 (6 bases). Trimming stripped 6 bases from V and 7 bases from J, with 28 bases between. CDR3 length equals 17 residues. CDR1 SGHTA and CDR2 FQGNSA come from the germline V gene. CDR3 region: CASSLAPGGGALGEQYF. DNA of the CDR3: TGTGCCAGCAGTTTGGCTCCAGGTGGAGGGGCCCTGGGGGAGCAGTACTTC. The whole variable domain, filled in from reference TRBV7-2 and TRBJ2-7, reads GAGVSQSPSNKVTEKGKDVELRCDPISGHTALYWYRQSLGQGLEFLIYFQGNSAPDKSGLPSDRFSAERTGGSVSTLTIQRTQQEDSAVYLCASSLAPGGGALGEQYFGPGTRLTVT.

This chain joins TRBV5-1 and TRBJ2-1; TRBD2 agrees at 12 bases. CDR3 size: 20 residues. Per the germline V gene, CDR1 is SGHRS and CDR2 is YFSETQ. The V segment lost 1 base and the J segment 1 base; nucleotides outside the gene matches: 12. The CDR3 DNA reads as TGCGCCAGCAGCTTGTGGCTCGGGCTAGCGGGAGGGCCGTCCTACAATGAGCAGTTCTTC. This codes for CASSLWLGLAGGPSYNEQFF.

This chain uses TRBV18 with TRBJ1-2; D not certain. The ends were cut back, 0 bases at V and 5 bases at J, with 16 bases in the middle. The CDR3 length is 16 residues. CDR1 KGHSH and CDR2 LQKENI come from the germline V gene. CDR3 amino acids: CASSPPLLSAGYGYTF. The DNA for the CDR3 is TGTGCCAGCTCACCACCGCTCCTCTCAGCTGGGTATGGCTACACCTTC.

The J gene is TRBJ1-2, the V gene TRBV27; D not resolved. V was trimmed by 8 bases and J by 1 base, leaving 14 bases between them. The germline V gene encodes CDR1 MNHEY and CDR2 SMNVEV (reference sequence). The CDR3 contains 14 residues. CDR3 nucleotide sequence: TGTGCCAGCCGACCTACAGCGAGTAACTATGGCTACACCTTC. The encoded protein is CASRPTASNYGYTF.

The rearrangement joins TRBV29-1 to TRBJ2-1, with 10 nucleotides matching TRBD2. Germline trimming cut 5 bases from V and 13 bases from J; bases unmatched to any gene: 8. This CDR3 is 12 amino acids long. Germline V gene sequence: CDR1 SQVTM, CDR2 ANQGSEA. This CDR3 reads CSVRLAGGYQFF. The CDR3 DNA reads as TGCAGCGTTCGATTAGCGGGAGGTTACCAGTTCTTC.

CDR3 coding DNA: TGCGCCAGCAGCTTCTCCCGGGACTTCGGAGACAGGGCTACAGCCAAAAACATTCAGTACTTC. It specifies CASSFSRDFGDRATAKNIQYF. V and J are TRBV5-1 and TRBJ2-4; TRBD1 is a possible D gene (7 bases). Germline V CDR1 and CDR2: SGHRS, YFSETQ. The V gene lost 2 bases and the J gene lost 0 bases, with 27 bases spanning the gap. The length of the CDR3 is 21 residues.

The CDR3 loop is CASSPTGQGWTDTQYF. CDR3 sequence (DNA): TGTGCCAGCAGCCCCACGGGACAGGGTTGGACAGATACGCAGTATTTT. V and J are TRBV7-6 and TRBJ2-3, with 9 bases lining up with TRBD1. This CDR3 has 16 amino acids. The V gene's germline CDR1 is SGHVS and CDR2 FNYEAQ. Trimming took 5 bases from V and 3 from J; bases not matched to a gene: 9.

The V gene is TRBV2, the J gene TRBJ1-2; TRBD1 is a possible D gene (6 bases). V was trimmed by 5 bases and J by 4 bases, leaving 11 bases between them. Germline CDR1 is SNHLY and CDR2 is FYNNEI. This CDR3 comprises 13 residues. CDR3 region: CASSSDSSYGYTF. The DNA for the CDR3 is TGTGCCAGCAGTTCGGACAGCTCCTATGGCTACACCTTC.

This clone occurred a few times. V usage is TRBV19 and J usage is TRBJ1-5, with 7 bases identical to TRBD1. Germline CDR1 reads LNHDA; CDR2 reads SQIVND (reference sequence). V lost 7 bases, J lost 2 bases, and 5 bases stayed unmatched. This CDR3 region has 14 residues. CDR3 loop: CASTRQGGNQPQHF. CDR3 nucleotides: TGTGCCAGTACCCGACAGGGAGGCAATCAGCCCCAGCATTTT.

This sequence joins TRBV7-9 and TRBJ1-5, with a weak D call TRBD1 (5 bases). Between the trimmed V and J ends, which lost 3 bases and 5 bases, there was a span of 23 bases. Germline V CDR1 and CDR2: SEHNR, FQNEAQ (reference sequence). CDR3 length: 18 residues. The CDR3 here is CASSLGDHMGVGHQPQHF. As DNA, the CDR3 is TGTGCCAGCAGCTTGGGGGATCATATGGGGGTCGGACATCAGCCCCAGCATTTT.

V usage is TRBV11-2 and J usage is TRBJ2-3; D is ambiguous. The CDR3 covers 15 residues. V was cut by 1 base and J by 4 bases, with 12 bases left in between. Germline loops: CDR1 SGHAT, CDR2 FQNNGV. The CDR3 nucleotides are TGTGCCAGCAGCTTAGTGTTCGGCACCGCAGATACGCAGTATTTT. It specifies CASSLVFGTADTQYF.

This sequence joins TRBV25-1 and TRBJ2-1; TRBD2 aligns across 16 bases. Trimming cost V 2 bases and J 5 bases; bases outside gene matches: 6. Germline V gene data show CDR1 as MGHDK and CDR2 as SYGVNS. The CDR3 contains 18 residues. The CDR3 DNA sequence: TGTGCCAGCAGTGAAGGGACTAGCGGGAGGGGCACCGACAATGAGCAGTTCTTC. This codes for CASSEGTSGRGTDNEQFF.

V usage is TRBV11-2 and J usage is TRBJ2-7; TRBD2 is a possible D gene (6 bases). The germline CDR1 and CDR2 sequences are SGHAT and FQNNGV. The CDR3 runs to 14 residues. Trimming shortened V by 4 bases and J by 1 base, and 11 bases separated the two germline ends. This chain's CDR3 is CASSSLRGSYEQYF. Here the CDR3 DNA reads TGTGCCAGCAGCTCACTCCGGGGGTCCTACGAGCAGTACTTC.

The rearrangement joins TRBV19 to TRBJ2-1; 9 bases match TRBD2. This CDR3 comprises 17 residues. CDR1 and CDR2 (germline): LNHDA, SQIVND (reference sequence). J lost 1 base, V lost 1 base, and 5 bases had no gene match. CDR3 in DNA: TGTGCCAGTAGTATAGGCATTAGCGGGAGATCCTACAATGAGCAGTTCTTC. It encodes CASSIGISGRSYNEQFF.

The rearrangement joins TRBV6-2 or TRBV6-3 to TRBJ1-2; D is unclear. The CDR3 contains 14 residues. Per the germline V gene, CDR1 is MNHEY and CDR2 is SVGEGT. Trimming stripped 0 bases from V and 8 bases from J, with 13 bases between. This CDR3 reads CASSYSRGQRGYTF. In DNA form, the CDR3 reads TGTGCCAGCAGTTACTCCCGGGGTCAGCGGGGCTACACCTTC.

The chain is built from TRBV7-3 and TRBJ2-1; weak D call: TRBD2 (5 bases). Germline V gene lookup returns CDR1 SGHTA and CDR2 FQGTGA. The length of the CDR3 is 14 residues. The V end was cut by 5 bases, the J end by 5 bases, with 13 bases between. Here the CDR3 reads CASSRGLTDNEQFF. CDR3 bases: TGTGCCAGCAGCCGCGGACTGACCGACAATGAGCAGTTCTTC.

V gene TRBV25-1 combines with J gene TRBJ1-1; TRBD1 might be the D (6 bases). Trimming left V 2 bases short and J 1 base short, with 17 bases between. Germline assignment: CDR1 MGHDK and CDR2 SYGVNS. The CDR3 has 17 residues. CDR3 amino acids: CASSENGVLGGNTEAFF. CDR3 sequence (DNA): TGTGCCAGCAGTGAAAATGGGGTACTAGGGGGGAACACTGAAGCTTTCTTT.

The V and J genes are TRBV19 and TRBJ2-7, with 9 bases that match TRBD1. The CDR3 loop spans 15 amino acids. Looked up from germline, CDR1 is LNHDA and CDR2 is SQIVND (reference sequence). V dropped 3 bases and J dropped 3; count of bases not matched to a gene: 6. The CDR3 is CASSIRTGGGYEQYF. For the CDR3, the DNA is TGTGCCAGTAGTATCAGAACAGGGGGCGGCTACGAGCAGTACTTC.

This rearrangement joins TRBV4-2 to TRBJ2-3, with 8 bases that match TRBD2. The CDR3 totals 15 residues. Germline V gives CDR1 LGHNA, CDR2 YNFKEQ. Trimming removed 2 bases from V and 0 bases from J; junction bases left unmatched: 1. CDR3 DNA: TGTGCCAGCAGCCAACCGGGAGGGAGCACAGATACGCAGTATTTT. This codes for CASSQPGGSTDTQYF.

This chain links TRBV29-1 with TRBJ2-2; TRBD1 matches at 10 bases. The CDR3 covers 13 residues. The ends lost 6 bases at V and 8 bases at J; junction bases unmatched: 6. Germline assignment: CDR1 SQVTM and CDR2 ANQGSEA. The DNA for the CDR3 is TGCAGCGTGACCCGACAGGGGGCAGGGGAGCTGTTTTTT. This codes for CSVTRQGAGELFF.

A few counts support this clone. CDR3 residues: CASSPRSGRNYNEQFF. The CDR3 nucleotides read TGTGCCAGCAGCCCTAGAAGCGGGAGGAACTACAATGAGCAGTTCTTC. The V gene is TRBV11-3, the J gene TRBJ2-1; 9 bases agree with TRBD2. CDR1 and CDR2 (germline): SGHNT, YENEEA. After removal of 5 bases from V and 3 bases from J, the junction contained 8 bases not matched to a gene. This CDR3 spans 16 amino acids.

The chain uses TRBV7-2 and TRBJ1-5; tentative D call: TRBD1 (6 bases). Germline CDR1 SGHTA, CDR2 FQGNSA. The CDR3 runs 17 residues. Trimming shortened V by 0 bases and J by 1 base, and 13 bases separated the two germline ends. Here the CDR3 DNA reads TGTGCCAGCAGCTTAGCAGGGGGGGGCGGAAGCAATCAGCCCCAGCATTTT. This encodes CASSLAGGGGSNQPQHF.

The rearrangement joins TRBV7-2 to TRBJ2-7; 9 bases agree with TRBD2. Germline V gene lookup returns CDR1 SGHTA and CDR2 FQGNSA. The CDR3 has 14 residues. With V trimmed by 4 bases and J by 6 bases, 7 bases remained unmatched. CDR3 amino acids: CASSSLGGRAEQYF. For the CDR3, the DNA is TGTGCCAGCAGCTCCTTGGGCGGGAGGGCCGAGCAGTACTTC.

The V call is TRBV11-2, the J call TRBJ1-1; no clear D gene. V lost 7 bases to trimming and J lost 4 bases, with 13 bases between them. CDR3 length equals 13 residues. Germline CDR1 SGHAT, CDR2 FQNNGV. The DNA for the CDR3 is TGTGCCAGCACATCGAGGATCAGCACTGAAGCTTTCTTT. It codes for CASTSRISTEAFF.

The rearrangement joins TRBV6-1 to TRBJ1-2; D gene uncertain. CDR1 MNHNS and CDR2 SASEGT come from the germline V gene. The CDR3 is 13 residues long. V was clipped by 1 base and J by 8 bases, with 11 bases between them. This CDR3 reads CASSEGDGLGYTF. CDR3 DNA: TGTGCCAGCAGTGAAGGAGACGGCCTAGGCTACACCTTC.

The CDR3 region is CASSLRPGNTGELFF. In nucleotides, the CDR3 is TGTGCCAGCAGCTTGCGACCAGGGAACACCGGGGAGCTGTTTTTT. This sequence joins TRBV5-8 and TRBJ2-2; D ambiguous. Trimming pared 1 base from V and 1 base from J, leaving 8 bases between. Germline CDR1 is SGHTS and CDR2 is YDEGEE. This CDR3 comprises 15 residues.

The gene calls are TRBV19 and TRBJ2-6; D possibly corresponds to TRBD2 (5 bases). Germline CDR1 and CDR2: LNHDA and SQIVND (reference sequence). This CDR3 is 15 amino acids long. V lost 5 bases to trimming and J lost 2 bases, with 10 bases between them. The CDR3 protein is CASSPRGTGANVLTF. For the CDR3, the DNA is TGTGCCAGTAGTCCCCGAGGGACTGGGGCCAACGTCCTGACTTTC.